This TCR beta chain was identified during a study of cytomegalovirus exposure and HLA in healthy donors (TCRdb year 2017). With regard to the full study: In an earlier analysis of under 600 of the donors, approximately 260 Gb of sequence data and 90 million to 120 million unique TCR beta sequences from 180 million or so T cells were reported. High-throughput TCR immunosequencing, statistical association of individual TCRs with disease status, and machine learning were combined to predict cytomegalovirus infection status. Of the roughly 400 genotyped donors, 80% to 90% were placed in the genetic ancestry cluster associated with self-reported Caucasian donors. All discovery cohort repertoires had been generated on a single sequencing platform. The later analysis used no new phenotypic data to find candidate immune exposures, relying instead on TCR beta sequences and their occurrence across donors. The study was designed to test whether signatures of past pathogen exposure could be identified by cataloging public T cell receptors. Among about 390 genotyped donors of the cohort, an average of 235,054 unique TCR beta nucleotide sequences were sequenced per donor, roughly 20% of them non-productive. A handful of DR-DQ haplotypes were treated as single units for association and clustering because of strong linkage in the cohort. Approximately 300 gigabases of sequencing data and around 90 million unique TCR sequences made up an early release that covered some 640 HLA-typed donors. Along with the roughly 670-subject first cohort, a separate validation cohort of 120 different subjects was used. Using immunosequencing, the study profiled T cell repertoires from fewer than 700 subjects and related those repertoires to cytomegalovirus serostatus. Both class I and class II loci were covered by HLA typing, at four-digit resolution. To decide whether each TCR beta V gene segment behaved as functional or pseudogenic, an earlier analysis of some 570 of the donors relied on high-throughput TCR beta sequencing. The number of typed donors differed by locus: 629-630 for A, B, C, DRB1 and DQB1; some 540 for DQA1; some 610 for DPA1; and about 450 for DPB1. A later genetic analysis took genome-wide SNP genotypes for about three fifths of the 666 donors and used that subset as a discovery cohort. In a later analysis, previously published TCR beta repertoires from 666 donors were re-analyzed and high-resolution HLA genotyping was added so that TCR occurrence patterns could be studied. Donor age, sex, ethnicity and CMV serostatus were compiled alongside the repertoire data.

From the cysteine up to the phenylalanine, the CDR3 has a length of 15 residues. Left in the record is the CDR3 DNA by itself, 45 bases read in frame from the first base. V and J are trimmed by 6 bases and 2 bases, and the gene matches miss 7 bases of the junction. The germline V gene specifies SGHRS as CDR1 and YFSETQ as CDR2. In total, fewer than 750 healthy bone marrow donors made up the cohort. At the time of sampling, every cohort member was nominally healthy, though immune exposures that went unrecorded were likely present. The donor was CMV seronegative and belonged to the group of 380 or so seronegative cohort members. A peripheral blood sample was provided by each donor, and peripheral blood mononuclear cells were used for TCR beta sequencing. The Qiagen DNeasy Blood Extraction Kit was used to extract genomic DNA from the blood cell samples. What the study reported, not specific to this receptor: Most CMV-associated TCR beta chains appeared to be HLA-restricted in a later analysis, and the HLA associations seemed to be driven largely by CMV exposure. Only TCR beta chains were sequenced in this cohort, and the absence of alpha or paired-chain data limited detectable features. Because HLA typing was unavailable for some donors at each locus, only the typed subset was used in association tests. The study listed 150 to 200 TCR beta chains as associated with cytomegalovirus. Correlated functional status among segregating V segments might reflect linkage disequilibrium, but an unknown experimental factor could not be ruled out. According to a later analysis, TCR association rates differed among HLA loci, with DRB1 alleles showing the most associated TCRs and HLA-C alleles showing the fewest. The sequencing pipeline was judged likely to have produced a cluster of highly shared sequence variants as a technical artifact. A later analysis reported that several top co-occurrence clusters appeared linked to parvovirus B19, influenza, CMV and Epstein-Barr virus. In an earlier analysis of several hundred of the donors, most TCR beta V segments were observed in productive rearrangements about 90% or about 30% of the time, broadly matching IMGT annotations. CMV serostatus was the only immune exposure information available for the cohort. Some IMGT-functional V segments, including TRBV6-2 and TRBV6-3, could not be told apart with the 87-base-pair reads, so those segments were excluded. In vitro tests confirmed that a few of the cytomegalovirus-associated TCR beta chains recognize cytomegalovirus antigens. Roughly uniform sequencing depth across donors was assumed in presence/absence analyses, although this assumption may not hold. Because counts were too low, roughly 16 rarely observed V segments, including chromosome 9 orphons, were left out of the earlier analysis of a few hundred of the donors. The classifier was reported to diagnose cytomegalovirus status with high specificity and sensitivity in both the original and validation cohorts. In a later genetic analysis, a missense DCLRE1C variant was associated with V-gene and J-gene trimming of TCR beta chains, and the association was replicated in an independent cohort. Specific HLA alleles were associated with some 15,000 TCR beta sequences at a false discovery rate of 0.05 in a later analysis. A further reported finding was that TCR beta sequences accurately predicted the HLA-A and HLA-B alleles for most subjects in the first cohort. In a later analysis, HLA-associated TCR beta chains were found to be more clonally expanded and to have lower generation probabilities than equally common non-associated chains. Most TCR sequences were seen in very few donors, while some public TCRs were found in many individuals. It was suggested by the authors that the approach could potentially be generalized to other disease states and immunological phenotypes. When HLA alleles, especially DR and DQ, strongly co-occurred, TCR associations were difficult to assign to individual alleles. A later genetic analysis reported fewer N-insertions in productive TCRs among donors in an Asian-associated ancestry cluster than the 666-donor mean.

Comments on this clone: Its antigen target is currently unknown. No clone much larger than this one lies a single base away; base qualities are absent.

Library preparation was by the immunoSEQ multiplex PCR assay. For the multiplex PCR, a mixture combining 60 forward primers for TCR Vbeta segments and 13 reverse primers for TCR Jbeta segments was used. The CDR3 region of rearranged TCR beta genes was amplified from genomic DNA with a multiplex PCR assay. The Illumina HiSeq System was used to sequence the amplified TCR beta libraries as 87-base-pair reads. Regarding the original processing steps: A later analysis counted about 80 million unique TCR beta chains across the 550 to 700 repertoires, and 10 million to 11 million of these chains were shared by at least two donors. Raw reads were error-corrected and collapsed into unique sequences with a nearest-neighbor algorithm that merged closely related sequences to remove PCR and sequencing errors. V, D and J gene segments were assigned by aligning CDR3 sequences to IMGT reference sequences. For a sequence to be retained, a match of at least six nucleotides was required to both a V gene segment and a J gene segment. A rearrangement was called productive if the CDR3 had no stop codons and remained in frame with V and J, and every other rearrangement was called non-productive. CDR3 was defined by IMGT convention, running from the second conserved V-encoded cysteine to the conserved J-encoded phenylalanine. Sequences without an unambiguous match to a single V gene segment were excluded from the earlier analysis of approximately 560 of the donors. In an earlier analysis of roughly 600 of the donors, a V segment was called functional when productive rearrangements were above 56.7%, and segregating when the standard deviation between donors exceeded 5%. A statistical classification framework was developed to diagnose cytomegalovirus status using the catalog of TCR beta chain sequences. V and J gene assignment, in a later analysis, came from comparing TCR nucleotide sequences with IMGT/GENE-DB human TR gene sequences. A later analysis assigned CDR3 sequences and most-parsimonious VDJ recombination scenarios with the TCRdist pipeline. A later analysis defined each TCR beta chain by its CDR3 amino acid sequence plus V-gene family, and excluded reads lacking a unique V-gene family. A later analysis removed nearly 600 highly shared, low-generation-probability nucleotide sequences to deal with suspected cross-contamination and a sequencing artifact. In a later analysis, a clonal expansion index for each public chain was calculated from normalized within-repertoire ranks of inferred template counts. In a later analysis, generation probabilities were computed using a VDJ recombination model fitted to out-of-frame rearrangements, and the results were checked against IGoR. In a later analysis, TCR-TCR, TCR-HLA and TCR-CMV co-occurrence was scored with hypergeometric tests, and a repertoire-size bias correction was applied to TCR pairs. To estimate false discovery rates, a later analysis permuted the HLA or CMV assignments 20 times. In a later analysis, co-occurring TCRs were grouped with DBSCAN, and TCRdist sequence similarity was added when clustering was performed within HLA-allele-positive subsets. Co-occurrence clustering excluded repertoires with fewer than 30,000 or more than 120,000 public chains, plus five with anomalous nucleotide sharing. The table was pulled from immuneACCESS by TCRdb, which kept in-frame rearrangements only. Such tables lose some clones; where checked, under half of the loss comes from unresolved V genes, and the rest has no known cause. V, J and clone size are taken as reported in that table, and D and trimming were inferred from the DNA itself. The sample records some 150,000 clones, about three quarters of which are singletons. The ten largest account for 1.5% to 2% of the sample.

The receptor comes from a woman younger than 45 in good health and CMV-seronegative. Recombination linked TRBV5-1 to TRBJ2-5, and 10 bases in between align with TRBD1. The sequencing input was PBMCs. The CDR3 in this case is CASKYRQGAQETQYF. The bases are TGCGCCAGCAAGTACAGACAGGGGGCGCAAGAGACCCAGTACTTC.